The entry below describes one TCR beta chain. Clones were sequenced by immunoSEQ multiplex PCR, and TCRdb holds only the in-frame ones, with some missing. The sample has under 200,000 clones; roughly 83% are singletons. This entry comes from a study of blood T cell repertoires in COVID-19. The clonotype was recovered from a human donor in a cohort sampled during active COVID-19. Specimen: peripheral blood.

CDR3 residues: CASSSEGSPSNSPLHF. The CDR3 coding sequence is TGCGCCAGCAGCTCGGAGGGGTCCCCTTCTAATTCACCCCTCCACTTT. The chain couples TRBV5-1 to TRBJ1-6, with a possible D match to TRBD1 (5 bases). The germline V and J ends were trimmed by 3 bases and 6 bases, with 16 bases remaining between them. Germline CDR1 SGHRS, CDR2 YFSETQ. The CDR3 runs 16 residues.